The 5 T cell receptor beta chains below all came from one sample that was sequenced in a study of T cell responses to AZD1222 COVID-19 vaccine. TCRdb's copy holds only in-frame clones and misses some; the assay was immunoSEQ multiplex PCR. The sample carries around 140,000 clones, more than 70% recorded once. The source material was peripheral blood, sampled 28 days after the second AZD1222 dose. The receptors originated from an adult who received the AZD1222 COVID-19 vaccine.

The CDR3 DNA is TGCGCCAGCAGCCTGGCGAACACCGGGGAGCTGTTTTTT. This translates into CASSLANTGELFF. This chain links TRBV5-1 with TRBJ2-2; D gene ambiguous. Germline assignment: CDR1 SGHRS and CDR2 YFSETQ. The V gene lost 4 bases and the J gene lost 0 bases, with 4 bases spanning the gap. The CDR3 has 13 residues. Based on the CDR3 plus reference TRBV5-1 and TRBJ2-2, the full variable domain is KAGVTQTPRYLIKTRGQQVTLSCSPISGHRSVSWYQQTPGQGLQFLFEYFSETQRNKGNFPGRFSGRQFSNSRSEMNVSTLELGDSALYLCASSLANTGELFFGEGSRLTVL.

This clone was seen a single time. This chain uses TRBV18 with TRBJ1-1; D uncertain. This CDR3 is 14 amino acids long. The V and J ends lost 5 bases and 3 bases respectively, with 13 bases between them. Per germline, CDR1 KGHSH and CDR2 LQKENI. CDR3 in DNA: TGTGCCAGCTCAAGCCACCGGGGAGACACTGAAGCTTTCTTT. Protein sequence: CASSSHRGDTEAFF.

The CDR3 here is CASSPAGTVYEQYF. The CDR3 DNA sequence: TGCGCCAGCAGTCCGGCCGGGACAGTGTACGAGCAGTACTTC. The rearrangement links TRBV5-1 to TRBJ2-7, with 7 bases fitting TRBD1. Trimming cost V 5 bases and J 4 bases; bases outside gene matches: 9. This CDR3 region has 14 residues. CDR1 is SGHRS, CDR2 YFSETQ, per germline.

The gene calls are TRBV7-2 and TRBJ2-3; D might be TRBD2 (6 bases). Germline V gene data show CDR1 as SGHTA and CDR2 as FQGNSA. Between the trimmed V and J ends, which lost 5 bases and 9 bases, there was a span of 12 bases. The CDR3 consists of 12 residues. In DNA form, the CDR3 reads TGTGCCAGCAGCCGACTTGGAGGGACGCAGTATTTT. This translates into CASSRLGGTQYF.

The chain carries TRBV11-2 and TRBJ2-1; 8 bases line up with TRBD2. CDR1 and CDR2 from the germline V gene are SGHAT and FQNNGV. This CDR3 comprises 13 residues. Germline trimming cut 4 bases from V and 8 bases from J; bases unmatched to any gene: 4. CDR3 residues: CASSSYGGDEQFF. The CDR3 DNA follows: TGTGCCAGCAGCTCCTACGGGGGGGATGAGCAGTTCTTC.